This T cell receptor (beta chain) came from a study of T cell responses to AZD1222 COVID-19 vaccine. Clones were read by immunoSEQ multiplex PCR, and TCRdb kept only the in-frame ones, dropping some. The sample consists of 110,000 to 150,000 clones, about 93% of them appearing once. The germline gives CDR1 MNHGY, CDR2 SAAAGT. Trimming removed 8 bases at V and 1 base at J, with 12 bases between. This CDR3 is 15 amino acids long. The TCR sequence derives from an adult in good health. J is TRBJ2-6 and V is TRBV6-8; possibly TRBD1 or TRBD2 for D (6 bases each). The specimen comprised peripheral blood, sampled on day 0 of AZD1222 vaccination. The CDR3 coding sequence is TGTGCCAGCGTTCAAGGGGGGTCTGGGGCCAACGTCCTGACTTTC. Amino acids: CASVQGGSGANVLTF.